Below, 22 T cell receptor beta chains from the same sample are listed, as sequenced in a study of blood T cell repertoires in COVID-19. The assay was immunoSEQ multiplex PCR, and TCRdb's table has in-frame clones only and misses some. The repertoire holds approximately 220,000 clones, with about 80% as singletons. Sequencing was performed on peripheral blood. The receptors derive from a woman aged 40 to 50 with active or convalescent COVID-19.

The V call is TRBV7-9, the J call TRBJ2-2; D not resolved. The CDR3 is 14 residues long. The germline V gene encodes CDR1 SEHNR and CDR2 FQNEAQ (reference sequence). V lost 1 base and J lost 0, with 3 bases in between. The CDR3 nucleotides read TGTGCCAGCAGCTTAGACACGAACACCGGGGAGCTGTTTTTT. Translated, it gives CASSLDTNTGELFF.

Written as DNA, the CDR3 is TGTGCCAGCAGTCAACGGACTAGAAATAAAAACATTCAGTACTTC. Translated, it gives CASSQRTRNKNIQYF. The chain employs TRBV6-6 and TRBJ2-4, with 7 bases that match TRBD2. Trimming cost V 5 bases and J 4 bases; bases outside gene matches: 8. Per germline, CDR1 MNHNY and CDR2 SVGAGI (reference sequence). The length of the CDR3 is 15 residues.

The genes are TRBV27 and TRBJ2-7, with TRBD2 matching 7 bases. The CDR3 sequence is 14 residues long. Germline CDR1 reads MNHEY; CDR2 reads SMNVEV (reference sequence). The V and J ends lost 3 bases and 0 bases, in that order; junction bases with no gene match: 2. The CDR3 DNA follows: TGTGCCAGCAGTTTCGGGAGGAGCTCCTACGAGCAGTACTTC. Translation gives CASSFGRSSYEQYF.

In DNA form, the CDR3 reads TGTGCCAGCAGCCAAGGGGGGGCTCAGGATCAGCCCCAGCATTTT. It codes for CASSQGGAQDQPQHF. The rearrangement uses TRBV28 and TRBJ1-5; possibly TRBD1 for D (6 bases). Germline CDR1 is MDHEN and CDR2 is SYDVKM. Deletions cut 6 bases from V and 5 bases from J, with 17 bases between. The CDR3 has 15 amino acids.

This clone was seen a handful of times. CDR3 DNA: TGCGCCAGCAGCCAAGATGGGGCTGCTGGACAGCCCCAGCATTTT. Translation gives CASSQDGAAGQPQHF. The chain recombines TRBV4-1 with TRBJ1-5, with a possible D match to TRBD1 (5 bases). The germline V and J ends were trimmed by 0 bases and 7 bases, with 13 bases remaining between them. This CDR3 is 15 amino acids long. The germline V gene encodes CDR1 MGHRA and CDR2 YSYEKL.

The chain links TRBV18 to TRBJ1-1, with no clear D. The CDR3 sequence is 14 residues long. Trimming removed 2 bases from V and 5 bases from J, with 12 bases in between. CDR1 is KGHSH and CDR2 is LQKENI in the germline V gene. This CDR3 is CASSPTGGRTEAFF. The CDR3 coding sequence is TGTGCCAGCTCACCAACCGGCGGGCGGACTGAAGCTTTCTTT.

This chain joins TRBV5-4 and TRBJ1-2; TRBD1 agrees at 11 bases. Germline assignment: CDR1 SGHNT and CDR2 YYREEE (reference sequence). Trimming removed 5 bases from V and 4 bases from J; junction bases left unmatched: 1. This CDR3 is 13 amino acids long. The DNA for the CDR3 is TGTGCCAGCAGAGGGACAGGGGGCTATGGCTACACCTTC. Amino acid sequence: CASRGTGGYGYTF.

The chain employs TRBV7-2 and TRBJ2-3; 9 bases match TRBD2. The junction had 4 bases not matched to a gene; V was cut back by 3 bases and J by 0 bases. Germline V gives CDR1 SGHTA, CDR2 FQGNSA. The length of the CDR3 is 16 residues. CDR3 DNA sequence: TGTGCCAGCAGCTTCACGACTAGCGGAAGCACAGATACGCAGTATTTT. Protein product: CASSFTTSGSTDTQYF. The full variable domain, rest sourced from reference TRBV7-2 and TRBJ2-3, is GAGVSQSPSNKVTEKGKDVELRCDPISGHTALYWYRQSLGQGLEFLIYFQGNSAPDKSGLPSDRFSAERTGGSVSTLTIQRTQQEDSAVYLCASSFTTSGSTDTQYFGPGTRLTVL.

The V gene is TRBV30, the J gene TRBJ1-2, with 9 positions matching TRBD1. This CDR3 is 13 amino acids long. The J segment lost 4 bases and the V segment lost 4 bases, leaving 4 bases of the junction unmatched. The germline V gene has CDR1 GTSNPN and CDR2 SVGIG (reference sequence). This CDR3 is CAWTRTGAYGYTF. CDR3 coding DNA: TGTGCCTGGACCCGGACAGGGGCCTATGGCTACACCTTC.

The sample holds a few counts of this clone. The gene calls are TRBV9 and TRBJ2-3; TRBD2 aligns across 8 bases. Trimming cost V 4 bases and J 1 base; bases outside gene matches: 11. Germline loops: CDR1 SGDLS, CDR2 YYNGEE. CDR3 length equals 17 residues. CDR3 amino acids: CASSSPGGRRGTDTQYF. CDR3 coding DNA: TGTGCCAGCAGCTCGCCGGGGGGGCGGAGGGGCACAGATACGCAGTATTTT.

The chain carries TRBV5-4 and TRBJ1-2; D is unresolved. V gave up 0 bases and J gave up 5 bases, with 11 bases separating them. The CDR3 spans 14 residues. Germline CDR1 is SGHNT and CDR2 is YYREEE (reference sequence). CDR3 bases: TGTGCCAGCAGCTTGGAATCGGTAGATTATGGCTACACCTTC. Protein sequence: CASSLESVDYGYTF.

This clone was seen ten or more times. The gene calls are TRBV24-1 and TRBJ2-1, with a possible D match to TRBD1 (6 bases). Trimming left V 4 bases short and J 5 bases short, with 17 bases between. Germline lookup yields CDR1 KGHDR and CDR2 SFDVKD. This CDR3 is 16 amino acids long. For the CDR3, the DNA is TGTGCCACCAGTGACCCCCGGACAGCGACTAACAATGAGCAGTTCTTC. Translated, it gives CATSDPRTATNNEQFF.

This clone has more than one count but fewer than ten. CDR3 residues: CASSGVRTYEQYF. CDR3 DNA: TGTGCCAGCTCAGGGGTACGGACCTACGAGCAGTACTTC. The gene calls are TRBV7-9 and TRBJ2-7; TRBD1 is a possible D gene (6 bases). Per the germline V gene, CDR1 is SEHNR and CDR2 is FQNEAQ (reference sequence). The CDR3 is 13 amino acids. V lost 8 bases, J lost 2 bases, and 13 bases lay in between.

V usage is TRBV9 and J usage is TRBJ1-5; D is possibly TRBD1 (5 bases). Germline V gene lookup returns CDR1 SGDLS and CDR2 YYNGEE. Trimming took 3 bases from V and 6 from J, leaving 13 bases between them. CDR3 length: 14 residues. This CDR3 is CASSGGRSGQPQHF. As DNA, the CDR3 is TGTGCCAGCAGCGGGGGGAGGTCGGGTCAGCCCCAGCATTTT.

This chain uses TRBV19 with TRBJ2-7; tentative D call: TRBD1 (5 bases). The CDR3 runs to 13 residues. Germline V gives CDR1 LNHDA, CDR2 SQIVND (reference sequence). V shed 8 bases and J shed 3 bases, with 14 bases lying between them. The CDR3 region has the DNA TGTGCCAGTGGACATCGGATGGGCTACGAGCAGTACTTC. This sequence encodes CASGHRMGYEQYF.

The rearrangement uses TRBV19 and TRBJ1-1; D is ambiguous. Trimming took off 3 bases at V and 8 bases at J, with 10 bases between the two ends. The CDR3 loop spans 12 amino acids. The germline V gene has CDR1 LNHDA and CDR2 SQIVND (reference sequence). CDR3 nucleotide sequence: TGTGCCAGTAGTATGACGCCGGGAGAAGCTTTCTTT. The encoded protein is CASSMTPGEAFF.

The rearrangement links TRBV5-6 to TRBJ2-2; maybe TRBD1 (6 bases). Germline CDR1 is SGHDT and CDR2 is YYEEEE. CDR3 length equals 17 residues. The V end was cut by 0 bases, the J end by 1 base, with 13 bases between. DNA of the CDR3: TGTGCCAGCAGCTTGGTCGGCAGGGGCCGGAACACCGGGGAGCTGTTTTTT. Translated, it gives CASSLVGRGRNTGELFF.

The chain employs TRBV3-1 (or the pseudogene TRBV3-2) and TRBJ1-2; D not certain. CDR3 length equals 15 residues. The V end lost 0 bases, the J end lost 3 bases, and 11 bases lay between the germline ends. CDR1 is LGHDT and CDR2 is YNNKEL in the germline V gene (reference sequence). As DNA, the CDR3 is TGTGCCAGCAGCCAAGATGTAACAGCAGACTATGGCTACACCTTC. Translation: CASSQDVTADYGYTF.

The rearrangement joins TRBV18 to TRBJ2-5; D may be TRBD2 (5 bases). The germline CDR1 and CDR2 sequences are KGHSH and LQKENI. The CDR3 consists of 13 residues. With 0 bases removed from V and 5 bases from J, the gap between germline ends came to 7 bases. CDR3 DNA sequence: TGTGCCAGCTCACCACCGGGCGGGGAGACCCAGTACTTC. Amino acid sequence: CASSPPGGETQYF.

The sample holds one count of this clone. The chain employs TRBV24-1 and TRBJ1-3; D remains unclear. V was cut by 6 bases and J by 4 bases, with 9 bases left in between. The CDR3 consists of 13 residues. The germline gives CDR1 KGHDR, CDR2 SFDVKD. The CDR3: CATSPGDGNTIYF. The CDR3 DNA reads TGTGCCACCAGTCCGGGAGACGGAAACACCATATATTTT.

The chain uses TRBV11-2 and TRBJ1-2; D might be TRBD1 (5 bases). The CDR3 has 12 residues. The germline V and J ends were trimmed by 5 bases and 4 bases, with 8 bases remaining between them. In germline, CDR1 is SGHAT, CDR2 FQNNGV. CDR3 in DNA: TGTGCCAGCAGCACCAGGGCCTATGGCTACACCTTC. Protein product: CASSTRAYGYTF.

This clone was recorded only once. The chain uses TRBV30 and TRBJ1-5; 8 bases map to TRBD1. The CDR3 is made up of 14 amino acids. V gave up 2 bases and J gave up 8 bases; unmatched junction bases: 8. In germline, CDR1 is GTSNPN, CDR2 SVGIG (reference sequence). The CDR3 nucleotides read TGTGCCTGGAGTTTTTCCGGGACAGGTAAGCCCCAGCATTTT. This translates into CAWSFSGTGKPQHF.